Listed below are T cell receptor beta chains from one sample, sequenced in a study of blood T cell repertoires in COVID-19. TCRdb keeps only in-frame clones here, not all; method: immunoSEQ multiplex PCR. Among approximately 75,000 clones listed, 82% were seen once. Sequences were obtained from peripheral blood. The receptors come from a woman older than 75 with acute or convalescent COVID-19. Each CDR3 is given with its conserved first and last residue. A D gene is named only where the DNA matches it firmly. Clone size, where shown, is once, few, many, or a class for clones that have expanded.

v_gene	d_gene	j_gene	abundance	CDR3nt	CDR3aa
TRBV30	-	TRBJ1-1	-	TGTGCCTGGAGTGTGGTAGGGGGCACTGAAGCTTTCTTT	CAWSVVGGTEAFF
TRBV9	-	TRBJ1-1	once	TGTGCCAGCAGCGTAGTGGGAGCGATTGAAGCTTTCTTT	CASSVVGAIEAFF
TRBV6-5	-	TRBJ2-3	once	TGTGCCAGCAGTTCCCCAAAGGCAGGGAGCACAGATACGCAGTATTTT	CASSSPKAGSTDTQYF
TRBV6-2/TRBV6-3	-	TRBJ2-3	once	TGTGCCAGCAGTTACGTACTTGCCAAAAGATTCACAGATACGCAGTATTTT	CASSYVLAKRFTDTQYF
TRBV24-1	-	TRBJ1-2	-	TGTGCCACCAGCGGCGGGGAGGGTTATGGCTACACCTTC	CATSGGEGYGYTF
TRBV7-9	-	TRBJ2-7	once	TGTGCCAGCAGCTTAGCGGCCGGGGCCTACGAGCAGTACTTC	CASSLAAGAYEQYF
TRBV18	-	TRBJ2-3	-	TGTGCCAGCTCACCATATGTGGGCAGGGCATCTAGCACAGATACGCAGTATTTT	CASSPYVGRASSTDTQYF
TRBV5-1	-	TRBJ1-2	-	TGCGCCAGCAGCTTGGCCAGTTATGGCTACACCTTC	CASSLASYGYTF
TRBV15	-	TRBJ2-1	-	TGTGCCACCAGCAGAGATGCGGGCTATGAGCAGTTCTTC	CATSRDAGYEQFF
TRBV15	-	TRBJ2-3	-	TGTGCCACCAGCAGAGATATCGGGGGACCCCGTACGCAGTATTTT	CATSRDIGGPRTQYF
TRBV6-5	TRBD1	TRBJ1-2	-	TGTGCCAGCAGCGGGACAGGGGGCGCTTCTGGCTACACCTTC	CASSGTGGASGYTF
TRBV11-2	-	TRBJ1-1	medium-sized	TGTGCCAGCAGCCCGAGCATCCCTGAAGCTTTCTTT	CASSPSIPEAFF
TRBV6-1	-	TRBJ2-5	-	TGTGCCAGCAGTGAAGCTAGCGTGGTGGAGACCCAGTACTTC	CASSEASVVETQYF